Presented here are 8 T cell receptor beta chains from one specimen sequenced in a study of shared clonotypes between healthy human individuals. The repertoire was sequenced with immunoSEQ multiplex PCR; TCRdb's copy has only in-frame clones and lacks some. This table has roughly 2 million clones, about 95% appearing once. Cells designated naive CD8 were CD45RO-negative and were positively selected for CCR7, with terminally differentiated effector memory CD45RA+ cells excluded. Sequenced sample: naive CD8+ T cells sorted from blood. These receptors were taken from a man aged 18 to 29 in good health.

This chain connects TRBV5-1 to TRBJ2-2, with 9 bases matching TRBD2. V was clipped by 4 bases and J by 7 bases; unmatched bases: 14. The germline V gene encodes CDR1 SGHRS and CDR2 YFSETQ. CDR3 length equals 17 residues. CDR3 DNA: TGCGCCAGCAGCAAGGGCCTAGCGGGGATAACCGGCGGGGAGCTGTTTTTT. It codes for CASSKGLAGITGGELFF.

The chain has TRBV28 and TRBJ2-7; D assignment may be TRBD1 or TRBD2 (6 bases each). Germline V CDR1 and CDR2: MDHEN, SYDVKM. The CDR3 extends over 15 amino acids. The V end was cut by 2 bases, the J end by 2 bases, with 13 bases between. The CDR3 spells CASSLRGPLTYEQYF. The CDR3, as DNA: TGTGCCAGCAGTTTACGGGGGCCCCTAACCTACGAGCAGTACTTC.

The rearrangement joins TRBV11-2 to TRBJ1-2, with 7 bases lining up with TRBD1. This CDR3 spans 14 amino acids. Trimming took 3 bases from V and 5 from J; bases not matched to a gene: 6. Germline CDR1 and CDR2: SGHAT and FQNNGV. The DNA for the CDR3 is TGTGCCAGCAGCTTGGGGGACAGCTCTTATGGCTACACCTTC. Its protein is CASSLGDSSYGYTF. Complete variable domain (other parts from reference TRBV11-2 and TRBJ1-2): EAGVAQSPRYKIIEKRQSVAFWCNPISGHATLYWYQQILGQGPKLLIQFQNNGVVDDSQLPKDRFSAERLKGVDSTLKIQPAKLEDSAVYLCASSLGDSSYGYTFGSGTRLTVV.

This chain uses TRBV7-8 with TRBJ2-3, with a tentative D call TRBD2 (5 bases). CDR3 size: 16 residues. Deletions cut 0 bases from V and 0 bases from J, with 10 bases between. The V gene's germline CDR1 is SGHVS and CDR2 FQNEAQ. The CDR3 region is CASSLAPGVSTDTQYF. The CDR3 coding sequence is TGTGCCAGCAGCTTAGCGCCCGGGGTTAGCACAGATACGCAGTATTTT. Supplemented by reference TRBV7-8 and TRBJ2-3, the full variable domain reads GAGVSQSPRYKVAKRGQDVALRCDPISGHVSLFWYQQALGQGPEFLTYFQNEAQLDKSGLPSDRFFAERPEGSVSTLKIQRTQQEDSAVYLCASSLAPGVSTDTQYFGPGTRLTVL.

The chain couples TRBV9 to TRBJ1-5, with a possible D match to TRBD1 (6 bases). V lost 0 bases, J lost 1 base, and 11 bases lay in between. CDR1 SGDLS and CDR2 YYNGEE come from the germline V gene. The CDR3 has 16 residues. The DNA of the CDR3 is TGTGCCAGCAGCGTAGATGGGGGCGGGAGCAATCAGCCCCAGCATTTT. Its translation is CASSVDGGGSNQPQHF.

The V call is TRBV27, the J call TRBJ2-3, with 11 bases fitting TRBD2. The CDR3 is made up of 15 amino acids. Germline V gene data show CDR1 as MNHEY and CDR2 as SMNVEV (reference sequence). V dropped 6 bases and J dropped 2; count of bases not matched to a gene: 4. CDR3 amino acids: CASSQLAGATDTQYF. CDR3 in DNA: TGTGCCAGCAGCCAACTAGCGGGGGCCACAGATACGCAGTATTTT.

A single count supports this clone. This chain links TRBV7-8 with TRBJ2-7; TRBD2 aligns across 14 bases. With 4 bases clipped from V and 1 base from J, the junction kept 6 bases outside the gene matches. Germline CDR1 is SGHVS and CDR2 is FQNEAQ. The CDR3 contains 17 residues. CDR3 sequence: CASSWGLAGVLSYEQYF. The CDR3 nucleotides read TGTGCCAGCAGCTGGGGACTAGCGGGAGTTCTTTCCTACGAGCAGTACTTC. The full variable domain, with the rest looked up from reference TRBV7-8 and TRBJ2-7, is GAGVSQSPRYKVAKRGQDVALRCDPISGHVSLFWYQQALGQGPEFLTYFQNEAQLDKSGLPSDRFFAERPEGSVSTLKIQRTQQEDSAVYLCASSWGLAGVLSYEQYFGPGTRLTVT.

With regard to this clone: This sample also contains other DNA sequences that code for the same CDR3. The V gene is TRBV28, the J gene TRBJ2-7, with D possibly called TRBD1 or TRBD2 (6 bases each). There are 14 residues in the CDR3. Germline V lookup: CDR1 MDHEN, CDR2 SYDVKM. Trimming took off 3 bases at V and 2 bases at J, with 11 bases between the two ends. CDR3 DNA: TGTGCCAGCAGTTTTAGGGGGGTCGCCTACGAGCAGTACTTC. The encoded protein is CASSFRGVAYEQYF. Full variable domain (missing parts from reference TRBV28 and TRBJ2-7): DVKVTQSSRYLVKRTGEKVFLECVQDMDHENMFWYRQDPGLGLRLIYFSYDVKMKEKGDIPEGYSVSREKKERFSLILESASTNQTSMYLCASSFRGVAYEQYFGPGTRLTVT.